The entry that follows covers one T cell receptor beta chain sequence. As yet, its antigen is unknown. The data derive from a study of shared clonotypes between healthy human individuals. In the study overall: Donors consisted of a couple of women and a few men between 18 and 49. Findings and caveats of the study: Non-shared clonotypes displayed generation probabilities falling below those of clonotypes present in all four donors. A few donors showed sharing of approximately 5% of naive CD4 clonotypes.

The repertoire was sequenced with immunoSEQ multiplex PCR; TCRdb's copy has only in-frame clones and lacks some. The data contain hundreds of thousands of clones, around 72% of them singletons. Investigators divided CD4+ cells into CD45RA+ naive and CD45RA-negative memory subsets. Material: memory CD4+ T cells sorted from blood. The subset here: CD45RA-negative fraction. The source of this sequence is a woman in her 30s in good health.

CDR3 bases: TGCAGCGTTGAAGTCCACAACTCCTACGAGCAGTACTTC. It yields the protein CSVEVHNSYEQYF. The V gene is TRBV29-1, the J gene TRBJ2-5, with D unclear. Judging by the DNA end, TRBJ2-7 fits better; the J call may be wrong. The CDR3 has 13 amino acids. Looked up from germline, CDR1 is SQVTM and CDR2 is ANQGSEA.